These 26 T cell receptor beta chains were sequenced from one sample in a study of blood T cells in healthy people across ages (dated by TCRdb to between 2014 and 2016). The protocol used for the library was 5' RACE. The sequencer listed for this sample is Illumina HiSeq 2500. The second PCR ran for roughly 7 to 11 cycles and used a J-beta primer mix along with a sample-barcoded 5' primer. Starting from the raw public reads, TCRdb applied fastp trimming at Q25, assembled clones with MiXCR and retained in-frame beta chains. Entries that share a CDR3 protein sequence are merged under the most common genes and DNA. In this sample the table shows hundreds of thousands of distinct CDR3 sequences, less than 60% of which occur a single time. The ten largest clones represent around a sixth of the sample. Sequenced input: blood. These receptors were collected from an elderly man in good health.

On this clonotype itself: One junction end does not reproduce the germline sequence, and a read error may be involved. The chain joins TRBV20-1 to TRBJ1-2, with TRBD1 matching 7 bases. CDR1 is DFQATT and CDR2 is SNEGSKA in the germline V gene (reference sequence). The CDR3 loop spans 16 amino acids. CDR3 in amino acids: CSAIDPGGQSNYGCTF. DNA for the CDR3: TGCAGTGCTATCGACCCCGGGGGACAGTCTAACTATGGCTGCACCTTC.

This clonotype appeared a single time. J is TRBJ2-5 and V is TRBV9; D gene uncertain. The CDR3 consists of 11 residues. V lost 2 bases to trimming and J lost 11 bases, with 10 bases between them. Germline V CDR1 and CDR2: SGDLS, YYNGEE. CDR3 amino acids: CASSVNNEQYF. The CDR3 DNA follows: TGTGCCAGCAGCGTTAACAATGAGCAGTACTTC.

V gene TRBV20-1 combines with J gene TRBJ2-5; D is possibly TRBD2 (5 bases). V shed 2 bases and J shed 11 bases, with 12 bases lying between them. The CDR3 totals 11 residues. The germline CDR1 and CDR2 sequences are DFQATT and SNEGSKA (reference sequence). The CDR3 DNA follows: TGCAGTGCTAGAAGGGAGCATGAGCAGTACTTC. It encodes CSARREHEQYF.

Only a few counts were recorded for this clonotype. The V gene is TRBV7-2, the J gene TRBJ2-7; 13 positions agree with TRBD2. Germline-derived CDR1 and CDR2 are SGHTA and FQGNSA. This CDR3 contains 17 residues. J gave up 0 bases and V 5 bases, and 7 bases lay outside the gene matches. This CDR3 is CASSRPTSGRASYEQYF. CDR3 DNA: TGTGCCAGCAGCCGGCCTACTAGCGGGAGGGCCTCCTACGAGCAGTACTTC. The full variable domain, in which reference TRBV7-2 and TRBJ2-7 provide the parts outside the CDR3, is GAGVSQSPSNKVTEKGKDVELRCDPISGHTALYWYRQSLGQGLEFLIYFQGNSAPDKSGLPSDRFSAERTGGSVSTLTIQRTQQEDSAVYLCASSRPTSGRASYEQYFGPGTRLTVT.

J is TRBJ2-5 and V is TRBV27; 12 nucleotides align to TRBD2. The CDR3 totals 16 residues. The J segment lost 2 bases and the V segment lost 5 bases, leaving 6 bases of the junction unmatched. Germline CDR1 MNHEY, CDR2 SMNVEV (reference sequence). CDR3 in DNA: TGTGCCAGCAGTAGACTAGCGGGAGTTGGGCAAGAGACCCAGTACTTC. Translation gives CASSRLAGVGQETQYF.

There are a few counts of this clonotype. Here the CDR3 reads CASSQERQGNTEAFF. CDR3 coding DNA: TGTGCCAGCAGCCAAGAGCGGCAGGGGAACACTGAAGCTTTCTTT. V gene TRBV3-1 combines with J gene TRBJ1-1, with D perhaps TRBD1 (5 bases). The CDR3 sequence is 15 residues long. V was pared by 0 bases and J by 1 base, with 9 bases between. In germline, CDR1 is LGHDT, CDR2 YNNKEL (reference sequence).

This clonotype was recorded a few times. V and J are TRBV4-2 and TRBJ2-3; 11 bases are shared with TRBD2. V trimming: 0 bases; J trimming: 6 bases; junction bases outside the gene matches: 5. The CDR3 totals 16 residues. Germline CDR1 is LGHNA and CDR2 is YNFKEQ. CDR3 nucleotide sequence: TGTGCCAGCAGCCAAGAAGCCACTAGCGGGAGTGATACGCAGTATTTT. Translation gives CASSQEATSGSDTQYF.

The rearrangement links TRBV29-1 to TRBJ2-5, with D possibly matching TRBD2 (6 bases). The CDR3 is 12 residues long. The germline V and J ends were trimmed by 4 bases and 11 bases, with 17 bases remaining between them. Germline lookup yields CDR1 SQVTM and CDR2 ANQGSEA. The CDR3 DNA reads as TGCAGCGTTGGCGGGGCGTACAATGAGCAGTACTTC. Translation gives CSVGGAYNEQYF.

This sequence joins TRBV10-3 and TRBJ2-5, with D perhaps TRBD1 (5 bases). The ends were cut back, 2 bases at V and 5 bases at J, with 9 bases in the middle. CDR3 length: 13 amino acids. CDR1 is ENHRY and CDR2 is SYGVKD in the germline V gene. The CDR3 region is CAISERGGETQYF. In DNA, the CDR3 is TGTGCCATCAGTGAGAGGGGTGGGGAGACCCAGTACTTC.

The chain has TRBV18 and TRBJ2-7; TRBD2 might be the D (5 bases). V was pared by 2 bases and J by 5 bases, with 10 bases between. The CDR3 has 13 residues. Looked up from germline, CDR1 is KGHSH and CDR2 is LQKENI. The chain's CDR3 is CASSPGYGDEQYF. The CDR3 region has the DNA TGTGCCAGCTCACCAGGGTACGGGGACGAGCAGTACTTC.

This clonotype was counted a few times. V gene TRBV5-1 combines with J gene TRBJ2-3, with D maybe TRBD2 (6 bases). The CDR3 has 16 residues. Germline CDR1 reads SGHRS; CDR2 reads YFSETQ. V shed 0 bases and J shed 3 bases, with 14 bases lying between them. CDR3: CASSLAPSVGTDTQYF. The CDR3 nucleotides are TGCGCCAGCAGCTTGGCCCCTAGCGTCGGAACAGATACGCAGTATTTT.

This clonotype was seen more than once but under ten times. Written as DNA, the CDR3 is TGTGCCAGCAGCTTAATGGGAGTCGGCGCAGAAGAGACCCAGTACTTC. It is translated as CASSLMGVGAEETQYF. V is TRBV7-3 and J is TRBJ2-5, with D perhaps matching TRBD2 (5 bases). This CDR3 has 16 residues. Deletions cut 1 base from V and 3 bases from J, with 15 bases between. Germline V gene data show CDR1 as SGHTA and CDR2 as FQGTGA.

The CDR3 here is CASSPRGQGPWGTDTQYF. CDR3 sequence (DNA): TGTGCCAGCAGCCCCCGGGGCCAGGGTCCTTGGGGCACAGATACGCAGTATTTT. The chain recombines TRBV21-1 with TRBJ2-3; the DNA was not used to check the table's D call, TRBD1. TRBV21-1 is a documented pseudogene. This CDR3 comprises 18 residues.

The rearrangement joins TRBV3-1 to TRBJ2-1; 13 positions agree with TRBD2. The CDR3 extends over 17 amino acids. The germline V gene has CDR1 LGHDT and CDR2 YNNKEL (reference sequence). The ends lost 6 bases at V and 2 bases at J; junction bases unmatched: 7. The DNA of the CDR3 is TGTGCCAGCAGTCTACCAGGGACTAGCGGGACCTACAATGAGCAGTTCTTC. This translates into CASSLPGTSGTYNEQFF.

This clonotype appeared many times. One base away lies a much larger clone, so this may be a sequencing read error. CDR3 sequence: CASSVSQADNEQFF. The CDR3 bases are TGCGCCAGCAGCGTGTCACAGGCCGACAATGAGCAGTTCTTC. This chain uses TRBV5-1 with TRBJ2-1; the D gene is possibly TRBD1 (5 bases). With 4 bases removed from V and 5 bases from J, the gap between germline ends came to 13 bases. Germline V gives CDR1 SGHRS, CDR2 YFSETQ. The CDR3 has 14 residues.

Ten or more counts support this clonotype. This rearrangement joins TRBV7-8 to TRBJ2-7; 7 positions match TRBD1. Germline V gives CDR1 SGHVS, CDR2 FQNEAQ. The trim removed 5 bases at V and 3 bases at J, leaving 13 bases unmatched. The length of the CDR3 is 16 residues. The CDR3 DNA follows: TGTGCCAGCAGCACCACTACCGGGACAGTGAGCTACGAGCAGTACTTC. Translated: CASSTTTGTVSYEQYF.

The CDR3 loop reads CASSPRTGMSSYNEQFF. CDR3 nucleotides: TGTGCCAGCAGCCCCCGGACAGGGATGAGCTCCTACAATGAGCAGTTCTTC. V usage is TRBV14 and J usage is TRBJ2-1, with 8 nucleotides matching TRBD1. The CDR3 extends over 17 amino acids. V dropped 4 bases and J dropped 0; count of bases not matched to a gene: 8. In germline, CDR1 is SGHDN, CDR2 FVKESK. Using reference TRBV14 and TRBJ2-1 for the parts outside the CDR3, the full variable domain is EAGVTQFPSHSVIEKGQTVTLRCDPISGHDNLYWYRRVMGKEIKFLLHFVKESKQDESGMPNNRFLAERTGGTYSTLKVQPAELEDSGVYFCASSPRTGMSSYNEQFFGPGTRLTVL.

The chain recombines TRBV20-1 with TRBJ2-1; a weak D match, TRBD1 (6 bases). The length of the CDR3 is 14 residues. The germline V gene encodes CDR1 DFQATT and CDR2 SNEGSKA (reference sequence). The V end was cut by 3 bases, the J end by 1 base, with 10 bases between. CDR3 amino acids: CSASWQGSYNEQFF. The CDR3 nucleotides are TGCAGTGCTAGCTGGCAGGGGTCCTACAATGAGCAGTTCTTC.

This clonotype has just one count. V gene TRBV28 combines with J gene TRBJ2-1; tentatively, D is TRBD2 (7 bases). The germline V and J ends were trimmed by 5 bases and 9 bases, with 20 bases remaining between them. Germline loops: CDR1 MDHEN, CDR2 SYDVKM. The CDR3 length is 15 residues. For the CDR3, the DNA is TGTGCCAGCAGTGCAGGGGCCGCGGGGGTTGTTGAGCAGTTCTTC. Translated, it gives CASSAGAAGVVEQFF. Combining the CDR3 with reference TRBV28 and TRBJ2-1 gives the whole variable domain DVKVTQSSRYLVKRTGEKVFLECVQDMDHENMFWYRQDPGLGLRLIYFSYDVKMKEKGDIPEGYSVSREKKERFSLILESASTNQTSMYLCASSAGAAGVVEQFFGPGTRLTVL.

The V gene is TRBV20-1, the J gene TRBJ2-3, with 8 nucleotides matching TRBD2. The trim removed 5 bases at V and 0 bases at J, leaving 10 bases unmatched. Germline V gives CDR1 DFQATT, CDR2 SNEGSKA (reference sequence). The CDR3 runs 16 residues. CDR3 nucleotide sequence: TGCAGTGCTTCCGGAGCGGGGGCTCTTAGCACAGATACGCAGTATTTT. Residues: CSASGAGALSTDTQYF.

This clonotype appeared a few times. The CDR3 is CASSFRPTDTQYF. In nucleotides, the CDR3 is TGTGCCAGCAGCTTTAGGCCCACGGATACGCAGTATTTT. The rearrangement joins TRBV5-8 to TRBJ2-3; D ambiguous. Trimming removed 2 bases from V and 6 bases from J, with 10 bases in between. The length of the CDR3 is 13 residues. The germline V gene encodes CDR1 SGHTS and CDR2 YDEGEE.

Only one count was recorded for this clonotype. The chain joins TRBV12-3 or TRBV12-4 to TRBJ2-7, with D maybe TRBD1 (6 bases). The CDR3 length is 13 residues. V was pared by 3 bases and J by 6 bases, with 12 bases between. DNA of the CDR3: TGTGCCAGCAGTTTTACAGGGATTGGCGAGCAGTACTTC. This translates into CASSFTGIGEQYF.

A word on this clonotype: A junction boundary mismatches the germline segment, possibly from a read error. The V call is TRBV15, the J call TRBJ2-5; TRBD2 agrees at 9 bases. This CDR3 is built from 17 residues. Germline loops: CDR1 LNHNV, CDR2 YYDKDF (reference sequence). The CDR3 region is CAASRGLTSGFQETQYF. Written as DNA, the CDR3 is TGTGCCGCCAGCAGAGGCCTAACTAGCGGGTTTCAAGAGACCCAGTACTTC.

This rearrangement joins TRBV6-2 or TRBV6-3 to TRBJ2-7; D is perhaps TRBD1 or TRBD2 (5 bases each). Between the trimmed V and J ends, which lost 6 bases and 1 base, there was a span of 16 bases. The germline V gene has CDR1 MNHEY and CDR2 SVGEGT. The CDR3 totals 15 residues. The CDR3 DNA reads as TGTGCCAGCAGACGGGACCGAATCGAATCCTACGAGCAGTACTTC. It yields the protein CASRRDRIESYEQYF.

The rearrangement uses TRBV27 and TRBJ1-1; D not resolved. The CDR3 is 12 amino acids. Trimming cost V 4 bases and J 10 bases, with 13 bases left between them. The V gene's germline CDR1 is MNHEY and CDR2 SMNVEV (reference sequence). The CDR3 loop is CASSSLGFGAFF. The CDR3 DNA reads TGTGCCAGCAGTTCTCTAGGGTTCGGAGCTTTCTTT.

The rearrangement joins TRBV29-1 to TRBJ1-1; the match to TRBD1 covers 9 bases. Germline V CDR1 and CDR2: SQVTM, ANQGSEA. The CDR3 runs 13 residues. Germline trimming cut 6 bases from V and 7 bases from J; bases unmatched to any gene: 9. The CDR3 spells CSVDTGGWGEAFF. The CDR3 DNA follows: TGCAGCGTGGACACAGGGGGCTGGGGTGAAGCTTTCTTT.